The 32 T cell receptor beta chains listed next were all sequenced from one sample in a study of cytomegalovirus exposure and HLA in healthy donors. Both 60 Vbeta primers and 13 Jbeta primers went into the PCR. The data were produced by immunoSEQ multiplex PCR, yet TCRdb's version contains in-frame clones alone and is incomplete. The data show under 200,000 clones, around 80% seen once. Sequencing input: PBMCs. The receptors originated from a middle-aged woman in good health and CMV-seronegative.

The chain links TRBV7-2 to TRBJ2-5; 8 bases map to TRBD2. CDR3 length: 16 residues. V lost 1 base and J lost 2; bases outside the gene matches: 6. Germline V gene sequence: CDR1 SGHTA, CDR2 FQGNSA. The CDR3 bases are TGTGCCAGCAGCTTAGTAGCGACTAGCGCACAAGAGACCCAGTACTTC. Translated, it gives CASSLVATSAQETQYF. Using reference TRBV7-2 and TRBJ2-5 for the parts outside the CDR3, the full variable domain is GAGVSQSPSNKVTEKGKDVELRCDPISGHTALYWYRQSLGQGLEFLIYFQGNSAPDKSGLPSDRFSAERTGGSVSTLTIQRTQQEDSAVYLCASSLVATSAQETQYFGPGTRLLVL.

This chain uses TRBV15 with TRBJ1-5; possibly TRBD1 for D (6 bases). Germline values: CDR1 LNHNV, CDR2 YYDKDF (reference sequence). The CDR3 loop spans 18 amino acids. V lost 1 base, J lost 2 bases, and 18 bases lay in between. CDR3 sequence: CATSRGQVPRVGNQPQHF. DNA for the CDR3: TGTGCCACCAGCAGAGGACAGGTCCCAAGGGTTGGCAATCAGCCCCAGCATTTT.

By its share, this clone is medium-sized (0.01 to 0.1%). The V and J genes are TRBV19 and TRBJ2-3; a weak D match, TRBD2 (6 bases). The length of the CDR3 is 12 residues. Germline CDR1 and CDR2: LNHDA and SQIVND (reference sequence). The V end lost 7 bases, the J end lost 6 bases, and 11 bases lay between the germline ends. CDR3 in DNA: TGTGCCAGTACCTATGGGGGGGATACGCAGTATTTT. As protein: CASTYGGDTQYF.

The chain recombines TRBV11-3 with TRBJ2-3; TRBD2 agrees at 9 bases. The CDR3 is 17 amino acids. Germline V gene lookup returns CDR1 SGHNT and CDR2 YENEEA. The ends lost 0 bases at V and 2 bases at J; junction bases unmatched: 6. The CDR3 loop is CASSLDLSGGYTDTQYF. The DNA for the CDR3 is TGTGCCAGCAGCTTAGATCTAAGCGGGGGGTACACAGATACGCAGTATTTT.

The chain has TRBV6-1 and TRBJ2-3; maybe TRBD1 (5 bases). Germline V gene lookup returns CDR1 MNHNS and CDR2 SASEGT. The CDR3 runs 16 residues. Trimming pared 1 base from V and 4 bases from J, leaving 15 bases between. This CDR3 reads CASSEGTIRLADTQYF. The DNA for the CDR3 is TGTGCCAGCAGTGAAGGGACAATAAGGCTCGCAGATACGCAGTATTTT.

The V call is TRBV19, the J call TRBJ1-2; possibly TRBD1 for D (6 bases). Germline V gives CDR1 LNHDA, CDR2 SQIVND (reference sequence). This CDR3 has 15 residues. V lost 7 bases and J 4 bases, leaving 19 bases between the germline ends. The CDR3 protein is CASTIGGALGYGYTF. CDR3 bases: TGTGCCAGTACGATCGGGGGGGCGCTGGGCTATGGCTACACCTTC.

The chain uses TRBV9 and TRBJ2-3; D perhaps matches TRBD1 (5 bases). The ends were cut back, 1 base at V and 4 bases at J, with 13 bases in the middle. The V gene's germline CDR1 is SGDLS and CDR2 YYNGEE. The CDR3 has 15 amino acids. CDR3 protein: CASSVLGQGADTQYF. CDR3 DNA sequence: TGTGCCAGCAGCGTACTGGGCCAGGGTGCAGATACGCAGTATTTT.

V is TRBV6-4 and J is TRBJ2-5, with 9 bases lining up with TRBD1. CDR3 length: 17 amino acids. The germline V gene has CDR1 MRHNA and CDR2 SNTAGT. Trimming at V came to 6 bases and at J to 4 bases, leaving 15 bases not matched to a gene. The CDR3 DNA reads as TGTGCCAGCAGGCTCTCCGCCCGGGACAGGGAGCGAGAGACCCAGTACTTC. Translating it yields CASRLSARDRERETQYF.

This clone has just a few counts. This chain links TRBV6-5 with TRBJ2-2; the D gene is possibly TRBD1 (6 bases). CDR3 length equals 14 residues. V was pared by 10 bases and J by 2 bases, with 14 bases between. CDR1 is MNHEY and CDR2 is SVGAGI in the germline V gene. CDR3 sequence: CATRTAPNTGELFF. CDR3 DNA: TGTGCCACACGGACAGCGCCTAACACCGGGGAGCTGTTTTTT.

V is TRBV6-1 and J is TRBJ2-7, with 15 bases that match TRBD2. The germline CDR1 and CDR2 sequences are MNHNS and SASEGT. Unmatched junction bases numbered 9, after V lost 2 bases and J lost 1 base. CDR3 size: 19 residues. CDR3 loop: CASSEPRTSGGARSYEQYF. The CDR3 nucleotides are TGTGCCAGCAGTGAACCCCGGACTAGCGGGGGGGCCAGGTCCTACGAGCAGTACTTC.

The chain recombines TRBV23-1 with TRBJ2-1; TRBD2 might be the D (6 bases). TRBV23-1 belongs to the ORF category, with a function that is uncertain. CDR3 size: 15 residues. Trimming stripped 4 bases from V and 8 bases from J, with 18 bases between. The CDR3 DNA reads TGCGCCAGCAGTCGAGGGGCACCCTCGGGGGATGAGCAGTTCTTC. Residues: CASSRGAPSGDEQFF.

The chain joins TRBV19 to TRBJ2-1; 13 bases align to TRBD2. The germline gives CDR1 LNHDA, CDR2 SQIVND (reference sequence). V lost 7 bases and J lost 10; bases outside the gene matches: 10. The CDR3 runs 15 residues. The CDR3: CASTVGLAGVHEQFF. The CDR3 DNA sequence: TGTGCCAGTACCGTAGGACTAGCGGGAGTCCACGAGCAGTTCTTC.

The chain carries TRBV7-6 and TRBJ1-1; 8 bases are shared with TRBD1. CDR1 is SGHVS and CDR2 is FNYEAQ in the germline V gene. CDR3 length: 15 amino acids. The J segment lost 1 base and the V segment lost 4 bases, leaving 5 bases of the junction unmatched. The CDR3 nucleotides read TGTGCCAGCAGCTCCGGACAGGGTGGGAACACTGAAGCTTTCTTT. It specifies CASSSGQGGNTEAFF.

The genes are TRBV7-6 and TRBJ1-1; maybe TRBD1 (6 bases). The CDR3 totals 16 residues. Germline CDR1 and CDR2: SGHVS and FNYEAQ. Deletions cut 5 bases from V and 0 bases from J, with 16 bases between. The CDR3 spells CASSLGQTPMNTEAFF. CDR3 in DNA: TGTGCCAGCAGCCTTGGACAGACTCCCATGAACACTGAAGCTTTCTTT.

The chain combines TRBV5-6 with TRBJ2-2; 8 bases map to TRBD2. The CDR3 consists of 16 residues. Germline values: CDR1 SGHDT, CDR2 YYEEEE. The V gene end was trimmed by 3 bases and the J gene end by 4 bases; junction bases not matched to a gene: 8. CDR3 bases: TGTGCCAGCAGCTGGGGCGGGGGGCTCCCCACCGGGGAGCTGTTTTTT. Amino acid sequence: CASSWGGGLPTGELFF.

J is TRBJ1-2 and V is TRBV6-1; D is unresolved. Between the trimmed V and J ends, which lost 6 bases and 4 bases, there was a span of 9 bases. This CDR3 region has 12 residues. The V gene's germline CDR1 is MNHNS and CDR2 SASEGT. In nucleotides, the CDR3 is TGTGCCAGCAGGGGAGGCCCCTATGGCTACACCTTC. Amino acids: CASRGGPYGYTF.

Here the CDR3 DNA reads TGTGCCAGCATTGACAGGGGGCGCGGGGAAAAACTGTTTTTT. Its translation: CASIDRGRGEKLFF. The chain employs TRBV2 and TRBJ1-4, with 10 bases that match TRBD1. The CDR3 spans 14 residues. The junction had 7 bases not matched to a gene; V was cut back by 7 bases and J by 8 bases. CDR1 and CDR2 from the germline V gene are SNHLY and FYNNEI.

A few counts support this clone. This sample also contains other DNA sequences that code for the same CDR3. The V and J genes are TRBV27 and TRBJ1-1; no clear D. Germline-derived CDR1 and CDR2 are MNHEY and SMNVEV (reference sequence). The V end lost 4 bases, the J end lost 2 bases, and 5 bases lay between the germline ends. The length of the CDR3 is 12 residues. The CDR3 DNA reads TGTGCCAGCAGTTCAGGTAACACTGAAGCTTTCTTT. Amino acids: CASSSGNTEAFF.

The chain uses TRBV30 and TRBJ2-7; 9 bases are a match to TRBD2. Germline values: CDR1 GTSNPN, CDR2 SVGIG (reference sequence). CDR3 size: 12 residues. The ends lost 5 bases at V and 3 bases at J; junction bases unmatched: 2. In DNA, the CDR3 is TGTGCCTGGGGACTAGCGCACTACGAGCAGTACTTC. Its translation is CAWGLAHYEQYF.

The gene calls are TRBV5-6 and TRBJ2-2, with D possibly being TRBD1 (5 bases). CDR3 length: 13 residues. Germline V gene sequence: CDR1 SGHDT, CDR2 YYEEEE. The V end was cut by 4 bases, the J end by 3 bases, with 7 bases between. In DNA, the CDR3 is TGTGCCAGCAGCGGCAGGGACACCGGGGAGCTGTTTTTT. Its translation: CASSGRDTGELFF.

This chain connects TRBV5-1 to TRBJ2-2; D not resolved. V was pared by 1 base and J by 5 bases, with 9 bases between. Germline CDR1 reads SGHRS; CDR2 reads YFSETQ. The CDR3 is made up of 14 amino acids. DNA of the CDR3: TGCGCCAGCAGCTTGATTTTCCAAACCGGGGAGCTGTTTTTT. Encoded protein: CASSLIFQTGELFF.

This clone appeared once. The chain combines TRBV9 with TRBJ2-1; 10 bases align to TRBD2. Losses at the gene ends were 4 bases for V and 4 bases for J; bases not matched to a gene: 5. CDR3 length: 15 residues. Germline CDR1 SGDLS, CDR2 YYNGEE. CDR3 region: CASSPWTSGYNEQFF. The DNA of the CDR3 is TGTGCCAGCAGCCCCTGGACTAGCGGATACAATGAGCAGTTCTTC.

The chain joins TRBV29-1 to TRBJ2-6; perhaps TRBD1 as D (7 bases). CDR1 is SQVTM and CDR2 is ANQGSEA in the germline V gene. The V end lost 0 bases, the J end lost 4 bases, and 19 bases lay between the germline ends. The CDR3 consists of 18 residues. The CDR3 loop is CSVEDGGGGALGANVLTF. CDR3 nucleotides: TGCAGCGTTGAAGATGGAGGAGGGGGCGCGTTAGGGGCCAACGTCCTGACTTTC.

The chain combines TRBV10-3 with TRBJ1-5; 11 positions match TRBD1. CDR3 length: 15 residues. Trimming removed 10 bases from V and 4 bases from J; junction bases left unmatched: 9. Germline CDR1 reads ENHRY; CDR2 reads SYGVKD. This CDR3 is CATGTGGGVNQPQHF. The CDR3 region has the DNA TGTGCCACAGGGACAGGGGGTGGGGTAAATCAGCCCCAGCATTTT.

The chain recombines TRBV28 with TRBJ1-2, with D hard to call. The CDR3 covers 12 residues. Deletions cut 6 bases from V and 4 bases from J, with 9 bases between. The germline CDR1 and CDR2 sequences are MDHEN and SYDVKM. CDR3 in amino acids: CASSSPFYGYTF. As DNA, the CDR3 is TGTGCCAGCAGCTCCCCCTTCTATGGCTACACCTTC.

The chain combines TRBV7-8 with TRBJ1-6; maybe TRBD1 (6 bases). Trimming left V 5 bases short and J 6 bases short, with 11 bases between. This CDR3 comprises 14 residues. Germline V gene sequence: CDR1 SGHVS, CDR2 FQNEAQ. The CDR3 coding sequence is TGTGCCAGCAGCAATCAGGGGTCTAATTCACCCCTCCACTTT. This translates into CASSNQGSNSPLHF.

The chain carries TRBV10-3 and TRBJ2-1; no firm D call. Germline CDR1 reads ENHRY; CDR2 reads SYGVKD. This CDR3 has 11 residues. Trimming cost V 4 bases and J 5 bases, with 3 bases left between them. The CDR3 spells CAISANNEQFF. The CDR3 coding sequence is TGTGCCATCAGTGCTAACAATGAGCAGTTCTTC.

This chain links TRBV6-5 with TRBJ2-7, with D possibly being TRBD2 (6 bases). V lost 0 bases, J lost 6 bases, and 15 bases lay in between. The length of the CDR3 is 15 residues. Germline V gene sequence: CDR1 MNHEY, CDR2 SVGAGI. CDR3 nucleotide sequence: TGTGCCAGCAGTTACTCGACAGCGGGCCGGTTCGAGCAGTACTTC. The encoded protein is CASSYSTAGRFEQYF.

V and J are TRBV7-9 and TRBJ1-2; 8 positions match TRBD1. The CDR3 is 12 amino acids. Per germline, CDR1 SEHNR and CDR2 FQNEAQ (reference sequence). Unmatched junction bases numbered 8, after V lost 11 bases and J lost 6 bases. CDR3 sequence: CASQGAGDGYTF. CDR3 bases: TGTGCCTCCCAGGGGGCGGGGGATGGCTACACCTTC.

The chain uses TRBV5-4 and TRBJ2-5, with a possible D match to TRBD1 (7 bases). The end of the DNA fits TRBJ2-7 better, so the J call may be wrong. This CDR3 has 16 amino acids. Germline CDR1 and CDR2: SGHNT and YYREEE (reference sequence). CDR3 loop: CASSLGAPGDSYEQYF. DNA of the CDR3: TGTGCCAGCAGCTTGGGGGCACCGGGGGACAGCTACGAGCAGTACTTC.

CDR3 residues: CASSFGQGAIIYEQYF. The CDR3 nucleotides are TGTGCCAGCAGCTTCGGACAGGGGGCTATCATCTACGAGCAGTACTTC. The chain employs TRBV7-2 and TRBJ2-7; 11 nucleotides align to TRBD1. The CDR3 spans 16 residues. The J segment lost 3 bases and the V segment lost 3 bases, leaving 7 bases of the junction unmatched. Germline V gene sequence: CDR1 SGHTA, CDR2 FQGNSA.

There are a few counts of this clone. The gene calls are TRBV19 and TRBJ2-3; maybe TRBD2 (5 bases). The CDR3 covers 14 residues. Germline V gene sequence: CDR1 LNHDA, CDR2 SQIVND (reference sequence). Trimming pared 5 bases from V and 4 bases from J, leaving 13 bases between. CDR3 bases: TGTGCCAGTAGTCCTGACCCGGGATCAGATACGCAGTATTTT. Translating it yields CASSPDPGSDTQYF.